This T cell receptor beta chain was sequenced for a study of cytomegalovirus exposure and HLA in healthy donors. Looked up from germline, CDR1 is SGHRS and CDR2 is YFSETQ. V gave up 4 bases and J gave up 3 bases; unmatched junction bases: 8. The CDR3 is 15 residues long. PCR used 60 Vbeta primers and 13 Jbeta primers. Generated by immunoSEQ multiplex PCR, the TCRdb table keeps only in-frame clones and is missing some. The sample carries 90,000 or so clones, approximately 64% recorded once. Findings of the study overall: Using the classifier, cytomegalovirus status was reportedly diagnosed with high specificity and sensitivity.

This clone occurred once. Its target is unknown. V is TRBV5-1 and J is TRBJ2-3; the match to TRBD1 covers 7 bases. Sequenced input: PBMCs. The receptor was derived from a boy between 5 and 17 years old in good health and CMV-seropositive. DNA for the CDR3: TGCGCCAGCAGCCCTACCCGGGACAGAACAGATACGCAGTATTTT. Translation gives CASSPTRDRTDTQYF.